Listed below are T cell receptor beta chains from one sample, sequenced in a study of graft-versus-host responses after intestinal transplantation. Antigens for these TCRs are unknown. TCRdb's table, derived via immunoSEQ multiplex PCR, lists solely in-frame clones and lacks some. The sample has 80,000 to 90,000 clones; roughly 90% are singletons. The sample was unstimulated CD4+ T cells sorted from spleen or lymph node cells, taken before intestinal transplant. The receptors originated from a human donor who received an intestinal transplant. Both conserved end residues are part of each CDR3. Fields, in order: D gene, clone size, CDR3 length, V gene, J gene, CDR3 DNA, CDR3 protein. A D gene is named only where the DNA matches it firmly. Only some rows state a clone size, as once, few, many or a class for expanded clones.

>-|-|13|TRBV10-1|TRBJ2-2
TGCGCCAGCAGTACGACTCTGACCGGGGAGCTGTTTTTT
CASSTTLTGELFF
>-|-|16|TRBV27|TRBJ2-1
TGTGCCAGCACCTCCCACGGGGTGAGCTCCTACAATGAGCAGTTCTTC
CASTSHGVSSYNEQFF
>-|few|14|TRBV5-5|TRBJ1-1
TGTGCCAGCAGCTTGGGGGGCTTGGTCACTGAAGCTTTCTTT
CASSLGGLVTEAFF
>-|once|16|TRBV10-3|TRBJ1-1
TGTGCCATCAGTGAGTCGATGGGGCGGATGAACACTGAAGCTTTCTTT
CAISESMGRMNTEAFF
>TRBD1|-|17|TRBV19|TRBJ1-3
TGTGCCAGTAGTCGATCCGGGACAGATCTTTCTGGAAACACCATATATTTT
CASSRSGTDLSGNTIYF
>-|few|14|TRBV7-9|TRBJ1-1
TGTGCCAGCAGTCTTCAGGGGAGGGGGACTGAAGCTTTCTTT
CASSLQGRGTEAFF
>-|-|14|TRBV4-1|TRBJ1-1
TGCGCCAGCAGACCAGGGGTCGGGAACACTGAAGCTTTCTTT
CASRPGVGNTEAFF
>TRBD1|-|16|TRBV6-5|TRBJ2-7
TGTGCCAGCAGTTATTGGTCGGGACAGCGTCCCTACGAGCAGTACTTC
CASSYWSGQRPYEQYF
>-|-|14|TRBV12-5|TRBJ1-3
TGTGCTAGTGGTTTGGTCGGGTCCGGATCTATCATATATTTT
CASGLVGSGSIIYF
>-|-|14|TRBV6-1|TRBJ2-7
TGTGCCAGCACCCCGTCGACAGGAGCCTACGAGCAGTACTTC
CASTPSTGAYEQYF
>TRBD1|-|18|TRBV4-1|TRBJ2-6
TGCGCCAGCAGCCTTGGACAGGGGACTTACTCTGGGGCCAACGTCCTGACTTTC
CASSLGQGTYSGANVLTF
>-|-|16|TRBV9|TRBJ2-2
TGTGCCAGCAGCGTAGGAGGCGGGGACTACACCGGGGAGCTGTTTTTT
CASSVGGGDYTGELFF
>-|-|14|TRBV7-6|TRBJ2-5
TGTGCCAGCAGCTTAAGGGGGGGGGCAGAGACCCAGTACTTC
CASSLRGGAETQYF
>TRBD1|-|17|TRBV6-1|TRBJ1-2
TGTGCCAGCAGTGAAAGGGACCGGGGACAGGGGGCATCTGGCTACACCTTC
CASSERDRGQGASGYTF
>-|-|15|TRBV21-1|TRBJ2-5
TGTGCCAGTCCTCAGGGTAGCGGGGGGGCGGAGACCCAGTACTTC
CASPQGSGGAETQYF
>TRBD1|-|14|TRBV6-5|TRBJ2-5
TGTGCCAGCAGTTACGGACAGGGGTCGGAGACCCAGTACTTC
CASSYGQGSETQYF
>TRBD1|-|14|TRBV29-1|TRBJ1-2
TGCAGCGCAGGGACAGGGGCGCCTGACTATGGCTACACCTTC
CSAGTGAPDYGYTF
>TRBD1|-|15|TRBV19|TRBJ1-6
TGTGCCAGTAGTATATTGGGACAGGGTTATTCACCCCTCCACTTT
CASSILGQGYSPLHF
>-|-|13|TRBV29-1|TRBJ1-1
TGCAGCGTTGTTTGGCGGATCCCAGAAGGAGCTTTCTTT
CSVVWRIPEGAFF
>TRBD2|-|18|TRBV10-1|TRBJ2-3
TGCGCCAGCAGTGAGTCGGGGCAGCGGGGACCCCGCACAGATACGCAGTATTTT
CASSESGQRGPRTDTQYF
>-|-|12|TRBV25-1|TRBJ1-6
TGTGCCAGCAGTGTGGGCGATTCACCCCTCCACTTT
CASSVGDSPLHF
>TRBD1|-|15|TRBV19|TRBJ1-1
TGTGCCAGTAGTAACCCCACAGGGGCGAACACTGAAGCTTTCTTT
CASSNPTGANTEAFF
>TRBD1|-|15|TRBV28|TRBJ1-2
TGTGCCAGCAGTTTAGGGGGACAGGCTAACTATGGCTACACCTTC
CASSLGGQANYGYTF
>-|-|14|TRBV2|TRBJ2-2
TGTGCCAGCAATGGGCATCCGAACACCGGGGAGCTGTTTTTT
CASNGHPNTGELFF
>TRBD1|-|13|TRBV2|TRBJ1-5
TGTGCCAGCAGCCCGACAGGGTTTCAGCCCCAGCATTTT
CASSPTGFQPQHF
>-|-|15|TRBV19|TRBJ1-5
TGTGCCAGTAGTATAGCCAGGGGTAGCAATCAGCCCCAGCATTTT
CASSIARGSNQPQHF
>TRBD2|-|16|TRBV10-3|TRBJ2-2
TGTGCCATCAGGGGGAGCGGGGGTCCGAACACCGGGGAGCTGTTTTTT
CAIRGSGGPNTGELFF
>-|-|13|TRBV9|TRBJ1-5
TGTGCCAGCACCTCTGGGGGGGGACAGCCCCAGCATTTT
CASTSGGGQPQHF
>TRBD2|-|18|TRBV7-8|TRBJ2-1
TGTGCCAGCAGCCCGCGGAGAGCCGGGACTAGCAGTTACAATGAGCAGTTCTTC
CASSPRRAGTSSYNEQFF
>-|-|14|TRBV6-1|TRBJ2-2
TGTGCCACAGCGGACAGGAGGGACACCGGGGAGCTGTTTTTT
CATADRRDTGELFF
>TRBD2|-|16|TRBV5-5|TRBJ2-3
TGTGCCAGCAGCCCCCCTAGCGGGGGGCCAGGAGATACGCAGTATTTT
CASSPPSGGPGDTQYF
>-|few|13|TRBV6-5|TRBJ1-6
TGTGCCAGCAGCCCCGACAGCCAGCGGGCCCTCCACTTT
CASSPDSQRALHF
>-|-|14|TRBV5-1|TRBJ2-5
TGCGCCAGCAGCTTGGGTACGCCGGGGGAGACCCAGTACTTC
CASSLGTPGETQYF
>TRBD2|-|15|TRBV19|TRBJ2-3
TGTGCCAGTAGTATAGGGAGCGGGGGAATAGATACGCAGTATTTT
CASSIGSGGIDTQYF
>TRBD1|-|15|TRBV11-2|TRBJ1-6
TGTGCCAGCAGCCCGGAGACAGGGGCTAATTCACCCCTCCACTTT
CASSPETGANSPLHF
>-|-|13|TRBV18|TRBJ1-2
TGTGCCAGCTCACCAAGGTCAGGGGATGGCTACACCTTC
CASSPRSGDGYTF
>TRBD1|-|15|TRBV5-8|TRBJ1-5
TGTGCCAGCAGCAGGGGGACAGATAGCAATCAGCCCCAGCATTTT
CASSRGTDSNQPQHF